These 29 T cell receptor beta chains originate from one sample sequenced in a study of blood T cells in healthy people across ages. The authors ran a second PCR of about 7 to 11 cycles using a sample-barcoded 5' primer and a J-beta primer mix. TCRdb called the 5' RACE reads again in MiXCR, with one record for every CDR3 protein. The table lists about 1.4 million distinct CDR3 sequences, roughly 59% of them singletons. Sequences were obtained from blood. The origin of the receptors is a man between 18 and 35 years old in good health.

The chain recombines TRBV15 with TRBJ2-7; 8 nucleotides match TRBD1. With V trimmed by 3 bases and J by 7 bases, 11 bases remained unmatched. CDR1 and CDR2 from the germline V gene are LNHNV and YYDKDF (reference sequence). This CDR3 region has 15 residues. CDR3 residues: CATSSPGQGGSEQYF. In nucleotides, the CDR3 is TGTGCCACCAGCAGCCCCGGACAGGGCGGCTCTGAGCAGTACTTC.

This chain connects TRBV4-1 to TRBJ2-7; TRBD1 matches at 8 bases. V shed 3 bases, J shed 5 bases, and the junction held 12 bases outside the gene matches. CDR1 and CDR2 from the germline V gene are MGHRA and YSYEKL. This CDR3 region has 16 residues. CDR3 protein: CASSHGRARGLNEQYF. The CDR3 nucleotides read TGCGCCAGCAGCCATGGACGGGCCAGGGGGCTCAACGAGCAGTACTTC.

The CDR3 region has the DNA TGCGCCAGCAGCCTCTCCGCCGTCCGGGGTTGGACTGAAGCTTTCTTT. Translation gives CASSLSAVRGWTEAFF. The chain combines TRBV4-1 with TRBJ1-1, with D unclear. In germline, CDR1 is MGHRA, CDR2 YSYEKL. This CDR3 has 16 residues. The V and J ends lost 4 bases and 5 bases respectively, with 20 bases between them.

Note on this clonotype: Relative to the germline gene, one junction end is altered; a read error may explain this. This chain joins TRBV7-2 and TRBJ2-5, with unresolved D. Per the germline V gene, CDR1 is SGHTA and CDR2 is FQGNSA. The CDR3 runs 12 residues. This CDR3 is CASSLVWETQYF. For the CDR3, the DNA is TGTGCCAGCAGTTTAGTTTGGGAGACCCAGTACTTC. Combining the CDR3 with reference TRBV7-2 and TRBJ2-5 gives the whole variable domain GAGVSQSPSNKVTEKGKDVELRCDPISGHTALYWYRQSLGQGLEFLIYFQGNSAPDKSGLPSDRFSAERTGGSVSTLTIQRTQQEDSAVYLCASSLVWETQYFGPGTRLLVL.

V and J are TRBV7-9 and TRBJ2-1, with D possibly being TRBD1 (6 bases). CDR1 and CDR2 (germline): SEHNR, FQNEAQ (reference sequence). V dropped 4 bases and J dropped 3 bases, with 16 bases sitting between them. This CDR3 has 16 amino acids. The CDR3 loop reads CASSSTGAEVYNEQFF. As DNA, the CDR3 is TGTGCCAGCAGCTCGACAGGCGCTGAGGTCTACAATGAGCAGTTCTTC. Looking up the rest from reference TRBV7-9 and TRBJ2-1 gives the full variable domain: DTGVSQNPRHKITKRGQNVTFRCDPISEHNRLYWYRQTLGQGPEFLTYFQNEAQLEKSRLLSDRFSAERPKGSFSTLEIQRTEQGDSAMYLCASSSTGAEVYNEQFFGPGTRLTVL.

The chain employs TRBV6-5 and TRBJ2-7, with 8 bases fitting TRBD2. Germline CDR1 is MNHEY and CDR2 is SVGAGI. Trimming took 4 bases from V and 12 from J; bases not matched to a gene: 5. This CDR3 comprises 11 residues. CDR3 in DNA: TGTGCCAGCAGTTCGGGGACTAGTTGGTACTTC. Protein: CASSSGTSWYF.

A few counts support this clonotype. This sequence joins TRBV29-1 and TRBJ2-6; D gene ambiguous. The CDR3 runs 14 residues. V dropped 0 bases and J dropped 4 bases, with 7 bases sitting between them. Per germline, CDR1 SQVTM and CDR2 ANQGSEA. CDR3 region: CSVEDESGANVLTF. Written as DNA, the CDR3 is TGCAGCGTTGAAGATGAGTCCGGGGCCAACGTCCTGACTTTC.

The gene calls are TRBV11-2 and TRBJ2-5, with a possible D match to TRBD1 (6 bases). Judging by the DNA end, TRBJ2-7 fits better; the J call may be wrong. Germline CDR1 and CDR2: SGHAT and FQNNGV. This CDR3 has 16 amino acids. The CDR3 DNA is TGTGCCAGCAGCTTATCCGCAGGGGCAATTTCATACGAGCAGTACTTC. Translating it yields CASSLSAGAISYEQYF.

This clonotype has only a few counts. This chain joins TRBV6-2 or TRBV6-3 and TRBJ2-1; TRBD2 might be the D (5 bases). V shed 11 bases and J shed 3 bases, with 14 bases lying between them. The length of the CDR3 is 13 residues. Germline CDR1 and CDR2: MNHEY and SVGEGT. CDR3 nucleotide sequence: TGTGCCGGTAGCGAGTCGTTCTACAATGAGCAGTTCTTC. Residues: CAGSESFYNEQFF.

This sequence joins TRBV15 and TRBJ2-7; TRBD2 is a possible D gene (5 bases). The CDR3 length is 15 residues. Germline CDR1 is LNHNV and CDR2 is YYDKDF (reference sequence). Trimming removed 5 bases at V and 3 bases at J, with 17 bases between. The CDR3 protein is CATSPSAGLLYEQYF. The DNA for the CDR3 is TGTGCCACCAGCCCTTCGGCGGGCCTACTCTACGAGCAGTACTTC.

V usage is TRBV20-1 and J usage is TRBJ1-1; D remains unclear. The CDR3 totals 12 residues. CDR1 DFQATT and CDR2 SNEGSKA come from the germline V gene (reference sequence). Trimming removed 3 bases from V and 10 bases from J, with 15 bases in between. CDR3 in DNA: TGCAGTGCTAGGAAAACGGATTCGGGAGCTTTCTTT. This encodes CSARKTDSGAFF.

The CDR3 loop reads CASSYGGTPTGELFF. In nucleotides, the CDR3 is TGTGCCAGCAGTTACGGTGGGACACCCACCGGGGAGCTGTTTTTT. This rearrangement joins TRBV6-5 to TRBJ2-2; tentatively, D is TRBD1 (6 bases). CDR1 is MNHEY and CDR2 is SVGAGI in the germline V gene. The V end lost 2 bases, the J end lost 4 bases, and 11 bases lay between the germline ends. The CDR3 runs 15 residues.

The chain combines TRBV7-2 with TRBJ1-1; 7 bases line up with TRBD1. The trim removed 7 bases at V and 0 bases at J, leaving 14 bases unmatched. CDR1 and CDR2 (germline): SGHTA, FQGNSA. The CDR3 has 17 amino acids. The CDR3 nucleotides are TGTGCCAGCACCGTTGAGGGTAGGGGGCCGATGAACACTGAAGCTTTCTTT. Translation: CASTVEGRGPMNTEAFF.

In the case of this clonotype: One end of the junction does not line up with germline, which may come from a read error. This sequence joins TRBV5-1 and TRBJ2-5; D is ambiguous. This CDR3 contains 14 residues. The germline gives CDR1 SGHRS, CDR2 YFSETQ. As DNA, the CDR3 is TGTGCCAGCAGCTTGTCGGTCGACCAAGAGACCCAGTACTTC. Translated, it gives CASSLSVDQETQYF.

The chain recombines TRBV6-2 or TRBV6-3 with TRBJ2-7, with D perhaps given as TRBD1 or TRBD2 (6 bases each). V lost 7 bases, J lost 4 bases, and 11 bases lay in between. This CDR3 has 12 amino acids. Germline assignment: CDR1 MNHEY and CDR2 SVGEGT. CDR3: CASKRRGYEQYF. CDR3 sequence (DNA): TGTGCCAGCAAACGGAGGGGGTACGAGCAGTACTTC.

The genes are TRBV24-1 and TRBJ1-5; 12 positions agree with TRBD1. V lost 2 bases and J lost 6; bases outside the gene matches: 4. Per germline, CDR1 KGHDR and CDR2 SFDVKD. This CDR3 comprises 16 residues. The CDR3: CATSDSGQGASQPQHF. The CDR3 DNA is TGTGCCACCAGTGATTCGGGACAGGGGGCCAGTCAGCCCCAGCATTTT.

A few counts support this clonotype. CDR3 sequence: CASSSRGAGNTIYF. The DNA of the CDR3 is TGTGCCAGCAGCTCACGCGGGGCTGGAAACACCATATATTTT. The chain couples TRBV6-1 to TRBJ1-3, with D hard to call. This CDR3 contains 14 residues. Germline loops: CDR1 MNHNS, CDR2 SASEGT. Trimming left V 6 bases short and J 2 bases short, with 11 bases between.

There are a few counts of this clonotype. The rearrangement joins TRBV11-2 to TRBJ1-4; 7 bases are a match to TRBD1. This CDR3 spans 14 amino acids. Trimming removed 6 bases from V and 7 bases from J; junction bases left unmatched: 8. Germline V gene lookup returns CDR1 SGHAT and CDR2 FQNNGV. The CDR3 is CASRATGQLEKLFF. The CDR3 DNA reads as TGTGCCAGCAGGGCGACAGGGCAGCTTGAAAAACTGTTTTTT.

V gene TRBV20-1 combines with J gene TRBJ2-7; 7 nucleotides align to TRBD2. The J call may be in error: the DNA end matches TRBJ2-5 better. Germline values: CDR1 DFQATT, CDR2 SNEGSKA (reference sequence). This CDR3 is built from 13 residues. DNA for the CDR3: TGCAGTGCTACGAGCGGGGATGGGGAGACCCAGTACTTC. It is translated as CSATSGDGETQYF.

The chain links TRBV27 to TRBJ1-4; tentatively, D is TRBD1 (6 bases). Between the trimmed V and J ends, which lost 6 bases and 10 bases, there was a span of 15 bases. The CDR3 loop spans 13 amino acids. CDR1 MNHEY and CDR2 SMNVEV come from the germline V gene (reference sequence). The CDR3 here is CASRETGRGKLFF. CDR3 sequence (DNA): TGTGCCAGCAGGGAGACAGGACGTGGAAAACTGTTTTTT.

J is TRBJ1-2 and V is TRBV12-3 or TRBV12-4; D uncertain. The CDR3 extends over 13 amino acids. V shed 4 bases and J shed 5 bases, with 11 bases lying between them. Here the CDR3 DNA reads TGTGCCAGCAGTTACGGGGTTCGATATGGCTACACCTTC. Translated: CASSYGVRYGYTF.

V is TRBV6-5 and J is TRBJ1-2; D is perhaps TRBD1 (5 bases). The CDR3 runs 14 residues. Trimming cost V 2 bases and J 6 bases, with 13 bases left between them. Germline-derived CDR1 and CDR2 are MNHEY and SVGAGI. The CDR3 loop reads CASSYRGGINGYTF. CDR3 coding DNA: TGTGCCAGCAGTTACCGGGGCGGCATAAATGGCTACACCTTC.

V gene TRBV28 combines with J gene TRBJ2-3; D is unresolved. This CDR3 has 14 amino acids. Trimming took 3 bases from V and 2 from J, leaving 9 bases between them. From germline, CDR1 is MDHEN and CDR2 SYDVKM. The CDR3 DNA follows: TGTGCCAGCAGTTTTCGGAGTCCCACAGATACGCAGTATTTT. Translation gives CASSFRSPTDTQYF.

The rearrangement uses TRBV20-1 and TRBJ2-1, with TRBD2 as a possible D gene (6 bases). The germline V gene encodes CDR1 DFQATT and CDR2 SNEGSKA (reference sequence). This CDR3 is built from 15 residues. The ends were cut back, 1 base at V and 3 bases at J, with 13 bases in the middle. The CDR3 nucleotides are TGCAGTGCTAGAGGTATCTTGGGACTCTACAATGAGCAGTTCTTC. This gives the protein CSARGILGLYNEQFF.

This chain uses TRBV7-9 with TRBJ2-3, with TRBD2 as a possible D gene (5 bases). Germline lookup yields CDR1 SEHNR and CDR2 FQNEAQ (reference sequence). Trimming removed 2 bases from V and 4 bases from J, with 16 bases in between. The CDR3 extends over 16 amino acids. CDR3 DNA sequence: TGTGCCAGCAGCTTATTGTCTCTAGCCCGCCCAGATACGCAGTATTTT. It specifies CASSLLSLARPDTQYF. Complete variable domain (other parts from reference TRBV7-9 and TRBJ2-3): DTGVSQNPRHKITKRGQNVTFRCDPISEHNRLYWYRQTLGQGPEFLTYFQNEAQLEKSRLLSDRFSAERPKGSFSTLEIQRTEQGDSAMYLCASSLLSLARPDTQYFGPGTRLTVL.

This clonotype appeared a few times. The rearrangement links TRBV7-9 to TRBJ2-7; D is uncertain. The CDR3 covers 15 residues. Trimming cost V 0 bases and J 7 bases, with 16 bases left between them. Germline lookup yields CDR1 SEHNR and CDR2 FQNEAQ (reference sequence). CDR3 region: CASSLAIPKAGEQYF. In DNA, the CDR3 is TGTGCCAGCAGCTTAGCGATTCCTAAAGCCGGAGAGCAGTACTTC.

This chain uses TRBV11-2 with TRBJ2-3; D possibly uses TRBD1 or TRBD2 (5 bases each). This CDR3 has 17 residues. CDR1 and CDR2 from the germline V gene are SGHAT and FQNNGV. V lost 2 bases and J 2 bases, leaving 17 bases between the germline ends. CDR3 protein: CASSLKMSWGPTDTQYF. For the CDR3, the DNA is TGTGCCAGCAGCTTAAAAATGTCGTGGGGACCCACAGATACGCAGTATTTT.

This clonotype was seen only a few times. The CDR3 here is CASSQDRNRGLPTYEQYF. The CDR3 bases are TGCGCCAGCAGCCAAGATCGCAACAGGGGCTTACCGACCTACGAGCAGTACTTC. The chain employs TRBV4-3 and TRBJ2-7; 7 positions agree with TRBD1. V was clipped by 0 bases and J by 2 bases; unmatched bases: 13. Looked up from germline, CDR1 is LGHNA and CDR2 is YSLEER. The CDR3 totals 18 residues.

This clonotype was detected a few times. The chain combines TRBV29-1 with TRBJ2-5; perhaps TRBD1 as D (5 bases). CDR3 length: 16 amino acids. Trimming took 3 bases from V and 4 from J, leaving 21 bases between them. Germline CDR1 reads SQVTM; CDR2 reads ANQGSEA. The CDR3 DNA follows: TGCAGCGTTGATGGGGCCACGAAAGGCCTAGGAGAGACCCAGTACTTC. Amino acids: CSVDGATKGLGETQYF.